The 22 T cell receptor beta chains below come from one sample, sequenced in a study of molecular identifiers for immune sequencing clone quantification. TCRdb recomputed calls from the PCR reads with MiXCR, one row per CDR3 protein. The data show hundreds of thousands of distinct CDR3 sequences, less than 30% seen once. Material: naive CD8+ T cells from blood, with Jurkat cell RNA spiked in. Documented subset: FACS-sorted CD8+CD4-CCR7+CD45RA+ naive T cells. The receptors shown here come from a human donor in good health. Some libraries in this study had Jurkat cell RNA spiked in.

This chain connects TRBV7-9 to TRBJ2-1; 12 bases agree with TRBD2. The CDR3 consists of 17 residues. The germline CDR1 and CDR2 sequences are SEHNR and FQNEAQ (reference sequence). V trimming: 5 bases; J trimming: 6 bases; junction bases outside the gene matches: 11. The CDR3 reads CASSPTSGGLSSNEQFF. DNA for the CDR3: TGTGCCAGCAGCCCAACTAGCGGGGGGTTATCTTCCAATGAGCAGTTCTTC.

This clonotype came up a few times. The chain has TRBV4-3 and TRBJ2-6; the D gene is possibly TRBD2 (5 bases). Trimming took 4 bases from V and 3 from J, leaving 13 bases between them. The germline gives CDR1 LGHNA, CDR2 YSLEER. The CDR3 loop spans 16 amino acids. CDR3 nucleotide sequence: TGCGCCAGCAGCCCCTCCGAGGGTGATGGGGCCAACGTCCTGACTTTC. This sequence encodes CASSPSEGDGANVLTF.

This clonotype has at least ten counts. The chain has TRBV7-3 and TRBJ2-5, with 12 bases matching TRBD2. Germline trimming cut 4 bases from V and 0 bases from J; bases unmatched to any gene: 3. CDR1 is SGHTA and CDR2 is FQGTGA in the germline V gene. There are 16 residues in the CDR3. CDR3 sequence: CASSSGLAGYQETQYF. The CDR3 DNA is TGTGCCAGCAGCTCCGGACTAGCGGGATACCAAGAGACCCAGTACTTC.

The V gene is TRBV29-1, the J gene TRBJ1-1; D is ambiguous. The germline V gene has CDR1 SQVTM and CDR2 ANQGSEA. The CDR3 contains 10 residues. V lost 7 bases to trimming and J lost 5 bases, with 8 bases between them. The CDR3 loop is CSAWLTEAFF. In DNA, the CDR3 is TGCAGCGCTTGGTTGACTGAAGCTTTCTTT.

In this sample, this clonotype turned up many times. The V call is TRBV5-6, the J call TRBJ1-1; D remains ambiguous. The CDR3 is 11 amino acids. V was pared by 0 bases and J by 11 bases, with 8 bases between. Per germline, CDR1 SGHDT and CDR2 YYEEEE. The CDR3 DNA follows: TGTGCCAGCAGCTTGGGGGTTTCGGCTTTCTTT. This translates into CASSLGVSAFF.

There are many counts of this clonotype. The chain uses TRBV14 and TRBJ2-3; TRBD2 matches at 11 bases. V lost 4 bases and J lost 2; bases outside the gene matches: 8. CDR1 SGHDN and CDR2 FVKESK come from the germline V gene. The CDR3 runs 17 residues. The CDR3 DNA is TGTGCCAGCAGCCCATTGGGGACTAGCGGCTTCACAGATACGCAGTATTTT. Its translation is CASSPLGTSGFTDTQYF.

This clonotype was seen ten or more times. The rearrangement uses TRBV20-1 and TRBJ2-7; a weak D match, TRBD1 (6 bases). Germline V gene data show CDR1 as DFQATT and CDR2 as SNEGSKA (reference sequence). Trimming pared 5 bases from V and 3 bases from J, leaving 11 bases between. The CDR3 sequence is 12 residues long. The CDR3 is CSAHADSYEQYF. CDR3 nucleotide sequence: TGCAGTGCTCACGCGGACAGCTACGAGCAGTACTTC.

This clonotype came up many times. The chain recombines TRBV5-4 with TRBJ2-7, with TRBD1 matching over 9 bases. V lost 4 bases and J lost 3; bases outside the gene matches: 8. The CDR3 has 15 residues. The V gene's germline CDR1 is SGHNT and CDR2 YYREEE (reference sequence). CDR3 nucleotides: TGTGCCAGCAGCCTTGGACAGGGGCCCTACTACGAGCAGTACTTC. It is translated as CASSLGQGPYYEQYF.

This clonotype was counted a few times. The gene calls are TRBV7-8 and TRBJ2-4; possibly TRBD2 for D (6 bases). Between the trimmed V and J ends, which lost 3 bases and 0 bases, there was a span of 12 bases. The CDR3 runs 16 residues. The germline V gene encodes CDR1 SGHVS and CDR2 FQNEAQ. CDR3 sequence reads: CASSFGWGVAKNIQYF. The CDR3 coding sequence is TGTGCCAGCAGCTTTGGGTGGGGGGTAGCCAAAAACATTCAGTACTTC.

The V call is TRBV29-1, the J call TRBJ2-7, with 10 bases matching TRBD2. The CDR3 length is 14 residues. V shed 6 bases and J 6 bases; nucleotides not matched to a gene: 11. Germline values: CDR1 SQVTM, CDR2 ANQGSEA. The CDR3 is CSVASSGSRGEQYF. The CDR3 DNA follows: TGCAGCGTGGCTTCTAGCGGGAGCCGGGGCGAGCAGTACTTC.

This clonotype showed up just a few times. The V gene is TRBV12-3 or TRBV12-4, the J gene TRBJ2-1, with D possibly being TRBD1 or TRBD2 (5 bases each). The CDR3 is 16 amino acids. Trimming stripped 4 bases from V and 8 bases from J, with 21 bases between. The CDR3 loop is CASSSTGARGNYEQFF. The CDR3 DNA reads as TGTGCCAGCAGTTCAACCGGGGCACGAGGGAACTATGAGCAGTTCTTC.

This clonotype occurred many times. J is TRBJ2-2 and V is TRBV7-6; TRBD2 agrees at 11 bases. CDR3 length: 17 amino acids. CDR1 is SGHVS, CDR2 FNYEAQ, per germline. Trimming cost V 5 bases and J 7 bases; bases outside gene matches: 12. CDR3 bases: TGTGCCAGCAGCCCTCGGCTAGCGGGGGGACGTGTCGGGGAGCTGTTTTTT. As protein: CASSPRLAGGRVGELFF.

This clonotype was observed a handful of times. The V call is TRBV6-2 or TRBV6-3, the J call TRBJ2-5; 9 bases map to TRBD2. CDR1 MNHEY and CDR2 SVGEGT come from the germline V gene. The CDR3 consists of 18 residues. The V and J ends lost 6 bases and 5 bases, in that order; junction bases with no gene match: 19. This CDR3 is CASRHTIVSGSLHETQYF. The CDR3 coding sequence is TGTGCCAGCAGACACACGATTGTTAGCGGGAGTCTCCATGAGACCCAGTACTTC.

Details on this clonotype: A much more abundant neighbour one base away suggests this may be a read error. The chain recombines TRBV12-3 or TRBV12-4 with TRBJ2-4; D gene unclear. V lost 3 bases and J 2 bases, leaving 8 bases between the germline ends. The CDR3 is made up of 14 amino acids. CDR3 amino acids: CASSFSVTKNIQYF. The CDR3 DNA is TGTGCCAGCAGTTTCTCCGTAACCAAAAACATTCAGTACTTC.

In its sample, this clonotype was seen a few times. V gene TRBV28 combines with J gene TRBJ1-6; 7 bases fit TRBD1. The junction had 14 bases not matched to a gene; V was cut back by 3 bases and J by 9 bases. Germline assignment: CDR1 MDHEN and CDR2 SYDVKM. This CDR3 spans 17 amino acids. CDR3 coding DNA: TGTGCCAGCAGTTTTCCCCTTCGACAGGGCGGTGGTTCACCCCTCCACTTT. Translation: CASSFPLRQGGGSPLHF.

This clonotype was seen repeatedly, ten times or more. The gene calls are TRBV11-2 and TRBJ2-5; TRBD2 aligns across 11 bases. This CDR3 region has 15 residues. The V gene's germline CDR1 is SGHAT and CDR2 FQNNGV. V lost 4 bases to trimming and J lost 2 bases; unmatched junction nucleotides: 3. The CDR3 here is CASSYGTSGQETQYF. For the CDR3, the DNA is TGTGCCAGCAGCTATGGGACTAGCGGACAAGAGACCCAGTACTTC.

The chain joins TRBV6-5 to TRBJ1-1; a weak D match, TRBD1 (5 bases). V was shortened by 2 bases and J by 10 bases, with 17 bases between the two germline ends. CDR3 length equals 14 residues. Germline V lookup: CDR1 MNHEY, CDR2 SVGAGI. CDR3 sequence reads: CASSYGGAAEVAFF. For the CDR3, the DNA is TGTGCCAGCAGTTACGGGGGAGCTGCAGAGGTAGCTTTCTTT.

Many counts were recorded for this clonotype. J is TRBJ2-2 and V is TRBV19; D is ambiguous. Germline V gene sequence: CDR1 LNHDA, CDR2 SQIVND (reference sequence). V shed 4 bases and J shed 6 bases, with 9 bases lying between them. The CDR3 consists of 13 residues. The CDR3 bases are TGTGCCAGTAGTAGCGACACAGCCGGGGAGCTGTTTTTT. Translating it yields CASSSDTAGELFF.

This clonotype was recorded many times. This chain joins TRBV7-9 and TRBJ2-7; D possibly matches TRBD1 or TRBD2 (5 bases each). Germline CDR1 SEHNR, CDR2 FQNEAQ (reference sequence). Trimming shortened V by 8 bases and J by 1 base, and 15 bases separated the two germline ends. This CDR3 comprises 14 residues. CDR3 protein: CASAADTSSYEQYF. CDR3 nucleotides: TGTGCCAGCGCAGCGGACACATCTTCCTACGAGCAGTACTTC.

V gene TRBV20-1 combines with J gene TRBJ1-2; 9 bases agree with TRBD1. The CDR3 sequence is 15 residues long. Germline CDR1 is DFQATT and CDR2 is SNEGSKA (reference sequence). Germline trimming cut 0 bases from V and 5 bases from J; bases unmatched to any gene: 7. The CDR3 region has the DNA TGCAGTGCTAGAGAACCGGACAGGGGAGCTTATGGCTACACCTTC. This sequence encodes CSAREPDRGAYGYTF.

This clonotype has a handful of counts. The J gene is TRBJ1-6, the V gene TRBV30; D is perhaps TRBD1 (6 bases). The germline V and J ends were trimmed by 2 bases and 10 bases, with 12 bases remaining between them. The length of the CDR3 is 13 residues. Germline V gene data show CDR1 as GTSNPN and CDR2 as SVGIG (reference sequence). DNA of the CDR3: TGTGCCTGGAGTCCTACAGGGTTCTCACCCCTCCACTTT. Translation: CAWSPTGFSPLHF. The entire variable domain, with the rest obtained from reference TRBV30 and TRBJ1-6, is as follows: SQTIHQWPATLVQPVGSPLSLECTVEGTSNPNLYWYRQAAGRGLQLLFYSVGIGQISSEVPQNLSASRPQDRQFILSSKKLLLSDSGFYLCAWSPTGFSPLHFGNGTRLTVT.

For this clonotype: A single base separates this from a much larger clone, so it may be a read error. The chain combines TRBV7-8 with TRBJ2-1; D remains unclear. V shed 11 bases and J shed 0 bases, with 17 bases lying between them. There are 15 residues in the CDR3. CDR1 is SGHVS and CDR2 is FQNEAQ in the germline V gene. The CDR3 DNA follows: TGTGCCGGCACCCTAAGGCCGACCTCCTACAATGAGCAGTTCTTC. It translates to CAGTLRPTSYNEQFF.